This T cell receptor beta chain emerged from a study of cytomegalovirus exposure and HLA in healthy donors. Study-level background: Within the Caucasian-associated ancestry cluster were under 85% of the 350 to 400 genotyped donors. Study-wide results and limits: Some highly shared sequence variants likely arose as a pipeline artifact. Using the classifier, cytomegalovirus status was reportedly diagnosed with high specificity and sensitivity. The study carried out a later analysis of TCR beta sequences. It associated about 15,000 of them with specific HLA alleles at a false discovery rate of 0.05.

60 Vbeta and 13 Jbeta primers were used in PCR. Profiled with immunoSEQ multiplex PCR; TCRdb holds only in-frame clones, not every one. There are 100,000 to 150,000 clones in the sample; less than 85% occur only once, and approximately 20% lies in the top ten. The CDR3 spans 17 residues. The V end lost 3 bases, the J end lost 3 bases, and 18 bases lay between the germline ends. Germline V gene sequence: CDR1 SGDLS, CDR2 YYNGEE. On this clone: What it binds is not known.

The TCR was taken from a man aged 18 to 35 in good health and CMV-seropositive. This chain connects TRBV9 to TRBJ1-4, with a weak D call TRBD1 (6 bases). The sequencing sample was made of PBMCs. In DNA form, the CDR3 reads TGTGCCAGCAGCGCCAACCCAAGGACAGAAGCTAATGAAAAACTGTTTTTT. Protein: CASSANPRTEANEKLFF.